This entry lists 8 T cell receptor beta chains sequenced from one sample in a study of cytomegalovirus exposure and HLA in healthy donors. Primers included in the PCR were 60 Vbeta and 13 Jbeta primers. Sequencing was performed with immunoSEQ multiplex PCR; in TCRdb, only in-frame clones are kept and a portion is missing. The table lists 250,000 or so clones, about nine tenths of them singletons, with 1.5% to 2% in the top ten. The sequencing input was PBMCs. Every receptor here comes from a girl aged 2-10 years in good health and CMV-seronegative.

The rearrangement links TRBV5-1 to TRBJ2-1, with TRBD1 matching 8 bases. The junction had 6 bases not matched to a gene; V was cut back by 4 bases and J by 6 bases. Per germline, CDR1 SGHRS and CDR2 YFSETQ. CDR3 length: 14 amino acids. CDR3 sequence (DNA): TGCGCCAGCAGCACCGGGACAGGAACCAATGAGCAGTTCTTC. Translating gives CASSTGTGTNEQFF.

Concerning this clone: Other DNA sequences of this sample code for an identical CDR3. The J gene is TRBJ2-7, the V gene TRBV25-1; D remains ambiguous. CDR1 is MGHDK and CDR2 is SYGVNS in the germline V gene. This CDR3 is 11 amino acids long. Trimming shortened V by 0 bases and J by 7 bases, and 4 bases separated the two germline ends. CDR3 bases: TGTGCCAGCAGTGAATACTATGAGCAGTACTTC. Amino acid sequence: CASSEYYEQYF.

This clone was recorded only once. The chain links TRBV30 to TRBJ2-5, with 12 nucleotides matching TRBD2. With the DNA end fitting TRBJ2-7 better, the J assignment may be wrong. The V gene's germline CDR1 is GTSNPN and CDR2 SVGIG (reference sequence). CDR3 size: 16 residues. The CDR3 DNA reads as TGTGCCTGGATGGGGGTCTCTAGCGGGGGGGTCAACGAGCAGTACTTC. This encodes CAWMGVSSGGVNEQYF.

V and J are TRBV6-5 and TRBJ2-1; D gene uncertain. Looked up from germline, CDR1 is MNHEY and CDR2 is SVGAGI. V gave up 5 bases and J gave up 9 bases, with 17 bases separating them. The CDR3 is 14 residues long. CDR3 sequence: CASSVSRSNSEQFF. DNA of the CDR3: TGTGCCAGCAGTGTTAGTCGGTCTAACAGTGAGCAGTTCTTC.

This chain links TRBV5-1 with TRBJ1-4; maybe TRBD1 (5 bases). V was trimmed by 0 bases and J by 8 bases, leaving 14 bases between them. Germline V gene data show CDR1 as SGHRS and CDR2 as YFSETQ. This CDR3 contains 15 residues. This chain's CDR3 is CASSLAFDSSEKLFF. CDR3 nucleotide sequence: TGCGCCAGCAGCTTGGCGTTCGACAGTAGCGAAAAACTGTTTTTT. The full variable domain, its missing parts supplied by reference TRBV5-1 and TRBJ1-4, is KAGVTQTPRYLIKTRGQQVTLSCSPISGHRSVSWYQQTPGQGLQFLFEYFSETQRNKGNFPGRFSGRQFSNSRSEMNVSTLELGDSALYLCASSLAFDSSEKLFFGSGTQLSVL.

The CDR3 sequence: CASSSLAGGSTDTQYF. The CDR3 DNA sequence: TGTGCCAGCAGCAGTCTAGCGGGAGGGAGCACAGATACGCAGTATTTT. The chain carries TRBV11-3 and TRBJ2-3; 12 bases agree with TRBD2. CDR3 length equals 16 residues. CDR1 and CDR2 (germline): SGHNT, YENEEA. The V and J ends lost 5 bases and 0 bases, in that order; junction bases with no gene match: 3.

The J gene is TRBJ2-1, the V gene TRBV29-1; 10 positions agree with TRBD1. CDR1 is SQVTM and CDR2 is ANQGSEA in the germline V gene. Germline trimming cut 1 base from V and 8 bases from J; bases unmatched to any gene: 11. The CDR3 contains 16 residues. In nucleotides, the CDR3 is TGCAGCGTTGAAGCCAGGGGACAGGGGAAATACGATGAGCAGTTCTTC. This codes for CSVEARGQGKYDEQFF.

The chain combines TRBV7-9 with TRBJ2-5; 8 bases fit TRBD1. The germline V gene has CDR1 SEHNR and CDR2 FQNEAQ (reference sequence). V lost 3 bases to trimming and J lost 2 bases; unmatched junction nucleotides: 5. The CDR3 has 15 residues. CDR3: CASSFPGQGQETQYF. The CDR3 DNA is TGTGCCAGCAGCTTCCCTGGACAGGGTCAAGAGACCCAGTACTTC.